The clone carrying this T cell receptor (beta chain) has just a few counts. Its specificity is unknown. Libraries were prepared by immunoSEQ multiplex PCR; TCRdb keeps only in-frame clonotypes and omits some of them. There are about 36,000 clones in the sample; about 80% occur only once, and around 1.8% lies in the top ten. The data were obtained in a study of Siglec-9 on CD8 T cells in melanoma. The study's findings and limits: In melanoma tumors, a Siglec-9-marked effector memory CD8+ subset reportedly appeared to accumulate.

The V and J ends lost 6 bases and 0 bases respectively, with 4 bases between them. The length of the CDR3 is 12 residues. Germline CDR1 and CDR2: MNHEY and SMNVEV (reference sequence). Sequenced: Siglec-9- CD8+ T cells sorted from blood. The chain uses TRBV27 and TRBJ2-3; D remains unclear. The receptor was derived from a human donor in good health. The CDR3 reads CASSPSTDTQYF. CDR3 in DNA: TGTGCCAGCAGCCCTAGCACAGATACGCAGTATTTT.